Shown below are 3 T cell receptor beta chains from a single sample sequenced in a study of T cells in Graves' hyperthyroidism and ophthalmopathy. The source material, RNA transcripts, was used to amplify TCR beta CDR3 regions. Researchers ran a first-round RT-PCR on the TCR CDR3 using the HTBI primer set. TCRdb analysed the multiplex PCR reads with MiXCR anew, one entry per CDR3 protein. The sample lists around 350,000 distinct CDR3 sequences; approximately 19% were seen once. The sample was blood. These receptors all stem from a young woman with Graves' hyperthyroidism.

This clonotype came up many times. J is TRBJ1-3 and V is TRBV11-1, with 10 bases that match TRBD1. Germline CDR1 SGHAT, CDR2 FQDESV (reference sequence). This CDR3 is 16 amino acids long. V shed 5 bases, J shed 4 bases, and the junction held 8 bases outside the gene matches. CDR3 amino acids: CASSRFGTGVGNTIYF. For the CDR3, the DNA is TGTGCCAGCAGCCGTTTCGGGACAGGGGTCGGAAACACCATATATTTT.

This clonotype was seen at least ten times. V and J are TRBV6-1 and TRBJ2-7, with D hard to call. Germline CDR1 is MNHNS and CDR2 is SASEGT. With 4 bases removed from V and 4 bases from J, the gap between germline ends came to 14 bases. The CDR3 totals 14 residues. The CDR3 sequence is CASSALSLRYEQYF. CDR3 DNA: TGTGCCAGCAGTGCCCTTTCGCTTCGGTACGAGCAGTACTTC.

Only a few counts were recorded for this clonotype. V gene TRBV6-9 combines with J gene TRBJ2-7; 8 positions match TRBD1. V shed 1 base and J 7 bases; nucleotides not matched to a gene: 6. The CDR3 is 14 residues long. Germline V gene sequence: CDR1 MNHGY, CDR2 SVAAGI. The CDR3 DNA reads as TGTGCCAGCAGTTATTGTAGCAGGGGGCTTGAGCAGTACTTC. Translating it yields CASSYCSRGLEQYF.